This is a list of T cell receptor beta chains from one sample in a study of shared clonotypes between healthy human individuals. TCRdb keeps only in-frame clones here, not all; method: immunoSEQ multiplex PCR. Here the sample spans approximately 440,000 clones, roughly three quarters being singletons. The sample consisted of PBMCs. The receptor source for this set is a woman aged 40 to 50 in good health. Some clones in this sample may be carry-over from other donors' samples. Both conserved end residues are part of each CDR3. A D gene is named only where the DNA matches it firmly. Size is omitted from some rows. Given values are once, few, many or a class for expanded clones.

v_gene: TRBV11-2; abundance: NA; j_gene: TRBJ1-2; d_gene: NA; CDR3aa: CASSLDRTVNYGYTF; CDR3nt: TGTGCCAGCAGCTTAGATCGGACGGTTAACTATGGCTACACCTTC
v_gene: TRBV29-1; abundance: NA; j_gene: TRBJ1-2; d_gene: NA; CDR3aa: CSVSDYGYTF; CDR3nt: TGCAGCGTTTCTGACTATGGCTACACCTTC
v_gene: TRBV28; abundance: many; j_gene: TRBJ2-7; d_gene: NA; CDR3aa: CASSLSAGVAAGYEQYF; CDR3nt: TGTGCCAGCAGTTTATCGGCTGGGGTCGCCGCGGGTTACGAGCAGTACTTC
v_gene: TRBV2; abundance: NA; j_gene: TRBJ1-5; d_gene: NA; CDR3aa: CASSDIGAQQPQHF; CDR3nt: TGTGCCAGCAGTGATATTGGGGCTCAACAGCCCCAGCATTTT
v_gene: TRBV20-1; abundance: few; j_gene: TRBJ1-5; d_gene: NA; CDR3aa: CSASRGRPQHF; CDR3nt: TGCAGTGCTAGTCGGGGGCGGCCCCAGCATTTT
v_gene: TRBV28; abundance: NA; j_gene: TRBJ2-5; d_gene: TRBD1; CDR3aa: CASSQPRDRRPRETQYF; CDR3nt: TGTGCCAGCAGTCAGCCCCGGGACAGGCGGCCCCGGGAGACCCAGTACTTC
v_gene: TRBV28; abundance: NA; j_gene: TRBJ2-1; d_gene: TRBD2; CDR3aa: CASRAGLAGSEQFF; CDR3nt: TGTGCCAGCAGAGCGGGACTAGCGGGAAGTGAGCAGTTCTTC
v_gene: TRBV5-4; abundance: many; j_gene: TRBJ2-7; d_gene: TRBD2; CDR3aa: CASSSAGKSYEQYF; CDR3nt: TGTGCCAGCAGCTCAGCGGGAAAGTCCTACGAGCAGTACTTC
v_gene: TRBV7-7; abundance: NA; j_gene: TRBJ2-1; d_gene: NA; CDR3aa: CASSLGVTSSYNEQFF; CDR3nt: TGTGCCAGCAGCTTAGGGGTGACAAGCTCCTACAATGAGCAGTTCTTC
v_gene: TRBV29-1; abundance: NA; j_gene: TRBJ2-1; d_gene: NA; CDR3aa: CSIQPRGSYNEQFF; CDR3nt: TGCAGCATTCAACCTAGGGGCTCCTACAATGAGCAGTTCTTC
v_gene: TRBV5-1; abundance: NA; j_gene: TRBJ1-2; d_gene: NA; CDR3aa: CASSLDSGGYTF; CDR3nt: TGCGCCAGCAGCTTGGACAGCGGTGGCTACACCTTC
v_gene: TRBV4-2; abundance: NA; j_gene: TRBJ2-6; d_gene: NA; CDR3aa: CASSQELGSGANVLTF; CDR3nt: TGTGCCAGCAGCCAAGAGTTGGGTTCTGGGGCCAACGTCCTGACTTTC
v_gene: TRBV28; abundance: NA; j_gene: TRBJ1-2; d_gene: NA; CDR3aa: CASSPQGTLYGYTF; CDR3nt: TGTGCCAGCAGTCCACAAGGGACCCTCTATGGCTACACCTTC
v_gene: TRBV28; abundance: NA; j_gene: TRBJ1-4; d_gene: NA; CDR3aa: CASSSPRGTNEKLFF; CDR3nt: TGTGCCAGCAGTTCGCCCCGAGGGACTAATGAAAAACTGTTTTTT
v_gene: TRBV5-1; abundance: NA; j_gene: TRBJ2-7; d_gene: TRBD1; CDR3aa: CASSLARWGQAGPSSYEQYF; CDR3nt: TGCGCCAGCAGCTTGGCACGTTGGGGACAGGCGGGCCCCAGCTCCTACGAGCAGTACTTC
v_gene: TRBV11-2; abundance: NA; j_gene: TRBJ1-2; d_gene: NA; CDR3aa: CASSLGGGRRLGGYTF; CDR3nt: TGTGCCAGCAGCTTAGGGGGGGGCAGGCGGCTTGGTGGCTACACCTTC
v_gene: TRBV18; abundance: NA; j_gene: TRBJ2-7; d_gene: NA; CDR3aa: CASSPLGVHSYEQYF; CDR3nt: TGTGCCAGCTCACCCCTCGGGGTCCACTCCTACGAGCAGTACTTC
v_gene: TRBV14; abundance: NA; j_gene: TRBJ2-7; d_gene: TRBD2; CDR3aa: CASSRGGLYEQYF; CDR3nt: TGTGCCAGCAGCCGCGGGGGGCTTTACGAGCAGTACTTC
v_gene: TRBV19; abundance: NA; j_gene: TRBJ2-7; d_gene: NA; CDR3aa: CASRSVGGSYEQYF; CDR3nt: TGTGCCAGTAGATCTGTCGGGGGTTCCTACGAGCAGTACTTC
v_gene: TRBV5-1; abundance: NA; j_gene: TRBJ2-7; d_gene: TRBD2; CDR3aa: CASRTSGIYEQYF; CDR3nt: TGCGCCAGCAGGACTAGCGGGATCTACGAGCAGTACTTC
v_gene: TRBV28; abundance: NA; j_gene: TRBJ1-2; d_gene: NA; CDR3aa: CASRLPGGYGYTF; CDR3nt: TGTGCCAGCAGGCTGCCGGGGGGCTATGGCTACACCTTC
v_gene: TRBV5-8; abundance: NA; j_gene: TRBJ1-5; d_gene: NA; CDR3aa: CASSLTENQPQHF; CDR3nt: TGTGCCAGCAGCTTGACGGAGAATCAGCCCCAGCATTTT
v_gene: TRBV27; abundance: NA; j_gene: TRBJ2-4; d_gene: NA; CDR3aa: CASRSILAKNIQYF; CDR3nt: TGTGCCAGCAGGTCTATCCTAGCCAAAAACATTCAGTACTTC
v_gene: TRBV6-5; abundance: NA; j_gene: TRBJ2-1; d_gene: NA; CDR3aa: CASSYSLGINEQFF; CDR3nt: TGTGCCAGCAGTTACTCACTAGGAATCAATGAGCAGTTCTTC
v_gene: TRBV6-6; abundance: few; j_gene: TRBJ2-7; d_gene: TRBD2; CDR3aa: CASSTSGRGGEQYF; CDR3nt: TGTGCCAGCAGTACTAGCGGGAGGGGAGGCGAGCAGTACTTC
v_gene: TRBV7-6; abundance: NA; j_gene: TRBJ2-6; d_gene: NA; CDR3aa: CASSLKLSGANVLTF; CDR3nt: TGTGCCAGCAGCTTAAAGCTCTCTGGGGCCAACGTCCTGACTTTC
v_gene: TRBV7-3; abundance: NA; j_gene: TRBJ1-3; d_gene: NA; CDR3aa: CASSLTGLGNTIYF; CDR3nt: TGTGCCAGCAGCTTAACGGGCCTCGGAAACACCATATATTTT
v_gene: TRBV2; abundance: NA; j_gene: TRBJ2-2; d_gene: NA; CDR3aa: CASRPAGAGNTGELFF; CDR3nt: TGTGCCAGCCGCCCCGCAGGGGCGGGGAACACCGGGGAGCTGTTTTTT
v_gene: TRBV28; abundance: once; j_gene: TRBJ2-7; d_gene: NA; CDR3aa: CASSPGRYEQYF; CDR3nt: TGTGCCAGCAGCCCCGGACGGTACGAGCAGTACTTC
v_gene: TRBV7-9; abundance: NA; j_gene: TRBJ1-1; d_gene: NA; CDR3aa: CASTLPGLEAFF; CDR3nt: TGTGCCAGCACCCTGCCGGGGCTCGAAGCTTTCTTT
v_gene: TRBV5-1; abundance: NA; j_gene: TRBJ2-2; d_gene: NA; CDR3aa: CASKGLDRGELFF; CDR3nt: TGCGCCAGCAAGGGCCTAGATCGGGGGGAGCTGTTTTTT
v_gene: TRBV11-2; abundance: NA; j_gene: TRBJ2-2; d_gene: NA; CDR3aa: CASSSDWGSGELFF; CDR3nt: TGTGCCAGCAGCTCTGATTGGGGGTCCGGGGAGCTGTTTTTT
v_gene: TRBV27; abundance: NA; j_gene: TRBJ2-7; d_gene: TRBD1; CDR3aa: CASRIGDSYAYEQYF; CDR3nt: TGTGCCAGCAGGATCGGGGACAGCTACGCCTACGAGCAGTACTTC